This T cell receptor beta chain was identified in a study of blood T cell repertoires in COVID-19. V was pared by 3 bases and J by 2 bases, with 10 bases between. This CDR3 comprises 14 residues. CDR1 MNHEY and CDR2 SMNVEV come from the germline V gene (reference sequence). Profiling relied on immunoSEQ multiplex PCR, and the TCRdb table lists in-frame clones only, not all of them. The table includes some 300,000 clones, 85% to 90% detected once. The sequence was collected from a man in his thirties or forties who had recovered from COVID-19. J is TRBJ1-1 and V is TRBV27, with a tentative D call TRBD1 (6 bases). What was sequenced was PBMCs or T cells enriched from blood (not recorded which). For the CDR3, the DNA is TGTGCCAGCAGTTTCTCGACAGGCAACACTGAAGCTTTCTTT. Amino acids: CASSFSTGNTEAFF.